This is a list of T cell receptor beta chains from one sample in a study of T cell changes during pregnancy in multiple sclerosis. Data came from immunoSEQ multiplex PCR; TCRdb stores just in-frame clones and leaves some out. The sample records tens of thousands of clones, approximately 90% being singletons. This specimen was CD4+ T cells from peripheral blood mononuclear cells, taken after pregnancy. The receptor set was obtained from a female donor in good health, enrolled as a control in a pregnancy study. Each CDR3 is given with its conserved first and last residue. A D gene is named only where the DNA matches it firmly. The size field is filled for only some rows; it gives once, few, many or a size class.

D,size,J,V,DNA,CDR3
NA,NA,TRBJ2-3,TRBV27,TGTGCCAGCAGTTTAAGGGGGGGGCGCTCTGGGTATTTT,CASSLRGGRSGYF
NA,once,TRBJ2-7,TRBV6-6,TGTGCCAGCAGTTTCACTACAGGTACCTACGAGCAGTACTTC,CASSFTTGTYEQYF
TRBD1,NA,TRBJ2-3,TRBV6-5,TGTGCCAGCAGTGGACAGGGACGGCAGTATTTT,CASSGQGRQYF
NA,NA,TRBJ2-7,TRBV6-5,TGTGCCAGCAGTTACTCGACAACAGCCAATATCGAGCAGTACTTC,CASSYSTTANIEQYF
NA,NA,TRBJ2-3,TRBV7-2,TGTGCCAGCAGCTTATCAGGGGCAGGAGGCGCAGATACGCAGTATTTT,CASSLSGAGGADTQYF
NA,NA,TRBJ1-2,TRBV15,TGTGCCACCAGCAGAGCGGGGGGCCCTATGTATGGCTACACCTTC,CATSRAGGPMYGYTF
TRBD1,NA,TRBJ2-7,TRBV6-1,TGTGCCAGCAGAGGGACAGGGGGCGGGTACGAGCAGTACTTC,CASRGTGGGYEQYF
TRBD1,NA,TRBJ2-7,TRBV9,TGTGCCAGCAGCGTAGCCCCGGGACAGACCTACGAGCAGTACTTC,CASSVAPGQTYEQYF
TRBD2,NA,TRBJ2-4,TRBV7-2,TGTGCCAGCAGCTTAAAGGAGACTAGCGGGGGGGGAAAGTACTTC,CASSLKETSGGGKYF
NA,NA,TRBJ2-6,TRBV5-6,TGTGCCAGCGCCCGGGTCTCTGGGGCCAACGTCCTGACTTTC,CASARVSGANVLTF
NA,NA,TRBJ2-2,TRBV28,TGTGCCAGCAGTTCACCTAGACAGGCAAGCGGGGAGCTGTTTTTT,CASSSPRQASGELFF
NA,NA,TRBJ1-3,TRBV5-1,TGCGCCAGCAGCCATACAGGTATCTCTGGAAACACCATATATTTT,CASSHTGISGNTIYF
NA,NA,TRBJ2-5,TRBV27,TGTGCCAGCAGTTTAGACTGGATACAAGAGACCCAGTACTTC,CASSLDWIQETQYF
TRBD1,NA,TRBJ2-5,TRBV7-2,TGTGCCAGCAGCCCGAGGGGCAGGGGGCTAGAGACCCAGTACTTC,CASSPRGRGLETQYF
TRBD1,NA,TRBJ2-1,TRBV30,TGTGCCTGGAGTAGGGGGCACCAGAACAATGAGCAGTTCTTC,CAWSRGHQNNEQFF
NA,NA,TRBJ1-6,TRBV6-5,TGTGCCAGCAGTTACGCAACCCTTGGGAGGTCACCCCTCCACTTT,CASSYATLGRSPLHF
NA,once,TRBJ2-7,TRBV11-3,TGTGCCAGCAGCTTAGAACAGGGCGGCGGCTCCTACGAGCAGTACTTC,CASSLEQGGGSYEQYF
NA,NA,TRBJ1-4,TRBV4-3,TGCGCCAGCAGCCACGAACAGGGAACTAATGAAAAACTGTTTTTT,CASSHEQGTNEKLFF
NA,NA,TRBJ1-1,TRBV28,TGTGCCAGCAGTTTAAAGGGGACTGAAGCTTTCTTT,CASSLKGTEAFF
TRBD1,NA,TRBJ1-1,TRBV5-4,TGTGCCAGCAGCCCGACAGGGGTAAACACTGAAGCTTTCTTT,CASSPTGVNTEAFF
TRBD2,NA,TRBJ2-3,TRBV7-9,TGTGCCAGCAGACCTGCCAGCGGGGGAGTCACAGATACGCAGTATTTT,CASRPASGGVTDTQYF
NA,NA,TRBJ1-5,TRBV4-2,TGTGCCAGCAGCCATACGGACAGAGGTAGCAATCAGCCCCAGCATTTT,CASSHTDRGSNQPQHF
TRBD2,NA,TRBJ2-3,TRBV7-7,TGTGCTAGCAGCTTAGCGGGGGGTCAAGATACGCAGTATTTT,CASSLAGGQDTQYF
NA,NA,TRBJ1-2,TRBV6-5,TGTGCCAGCAGTTTCCGGGGCTATGGCTACACCTTC,CASSFRGYGYTF
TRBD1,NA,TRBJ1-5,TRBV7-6,TGTGCCAGCAGCTCGCAGGGGGAGACCCAGCATTTT,CASSSQGETQHF
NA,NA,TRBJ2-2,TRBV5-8,TGTGCCAGCACCCGAGCGGCCCTTACCGGGGAGCTGTTTTTT,CASTRAALTGELFF
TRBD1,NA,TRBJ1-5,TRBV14,TGTGCCAGCAGCCAGACAGGGGTTCAGCCCCAGCATTTT,CASSQTGVQPQHF
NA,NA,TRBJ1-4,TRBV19,TGTGCCAGTAGGCCGAGGAGGGATGGGCGTGAAAAACTGTTTTTT,CASRPRRDGREKLFF
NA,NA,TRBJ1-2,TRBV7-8,TGTGCCAGCAGCTTAGACCAAGGCGGTGGCTACACCTTC,CASSLDQGGGYTF
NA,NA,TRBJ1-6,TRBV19,TGTGCCACAACGGGAGGCTCCTATAATTCACCCCTCCACTTT,CATTGGSYNSPLHF
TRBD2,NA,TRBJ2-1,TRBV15,TGTGCCACCAGCAGAGATCGGGGGGGGTATGAGCAGTTCTTC,CATSRDRGGYEQFF